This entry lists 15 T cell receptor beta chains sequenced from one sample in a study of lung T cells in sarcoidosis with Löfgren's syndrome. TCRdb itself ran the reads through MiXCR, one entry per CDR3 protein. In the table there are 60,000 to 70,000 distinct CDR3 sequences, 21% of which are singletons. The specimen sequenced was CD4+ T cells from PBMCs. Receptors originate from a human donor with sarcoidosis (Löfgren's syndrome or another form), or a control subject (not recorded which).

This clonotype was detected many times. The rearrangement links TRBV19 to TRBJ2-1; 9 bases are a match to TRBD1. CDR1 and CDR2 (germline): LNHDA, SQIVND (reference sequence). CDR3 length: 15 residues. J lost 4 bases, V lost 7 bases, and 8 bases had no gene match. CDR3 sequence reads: CASTLGGTGYNEQFF. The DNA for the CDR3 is TGTGCCAGTACCCTGGGGGGGACAGGGTACAATGAGCAGTTCTTC.

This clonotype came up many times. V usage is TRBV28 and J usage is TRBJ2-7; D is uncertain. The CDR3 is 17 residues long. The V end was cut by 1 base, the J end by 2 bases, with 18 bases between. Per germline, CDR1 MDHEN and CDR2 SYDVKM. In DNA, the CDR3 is TGTGCCAGCAGTTTATTCCTCGGATCCCGTTCGGCCTACGAGCAGTACTTC. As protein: CASSLFLGSRSAYEQYF. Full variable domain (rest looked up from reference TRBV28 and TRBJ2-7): DVKVTQSSRYLVKRTGEKVFLECVQDMDHENMFWYRQDPGLGLRLIYFSYDVKMKEKGDIPEGYSVSREKKERFSLILESASTNQTSMYLCASSLFLGSRSAYEQYFGPGTRLTVT.

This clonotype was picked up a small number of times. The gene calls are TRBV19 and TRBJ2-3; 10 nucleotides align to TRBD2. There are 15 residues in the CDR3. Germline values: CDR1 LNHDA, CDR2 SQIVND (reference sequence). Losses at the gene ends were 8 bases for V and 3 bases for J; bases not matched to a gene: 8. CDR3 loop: CASGPRTSGTDTQYF. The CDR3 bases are TGTGCCAGTGGTCCCCGGACTAGCGGTACAGATACGCAGTATTTT.

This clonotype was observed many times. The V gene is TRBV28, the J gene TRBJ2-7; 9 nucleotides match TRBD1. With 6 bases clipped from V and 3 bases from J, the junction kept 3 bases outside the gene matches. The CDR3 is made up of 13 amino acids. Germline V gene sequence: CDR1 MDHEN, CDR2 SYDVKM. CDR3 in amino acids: CASRRQGVYEQYV. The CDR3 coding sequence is TGTGCCAGCAGGCGACAGGGGGTCTACGAGCAGTACGTC.

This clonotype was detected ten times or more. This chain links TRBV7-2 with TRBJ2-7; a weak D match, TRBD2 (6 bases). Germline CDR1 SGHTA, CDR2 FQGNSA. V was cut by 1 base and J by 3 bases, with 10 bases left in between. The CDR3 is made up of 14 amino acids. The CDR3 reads CASSLDRGSYEQYF. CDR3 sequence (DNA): TGTGCCAGCAGCTTAGACCGGGGGAGCTACGAGCAGTACTTC.

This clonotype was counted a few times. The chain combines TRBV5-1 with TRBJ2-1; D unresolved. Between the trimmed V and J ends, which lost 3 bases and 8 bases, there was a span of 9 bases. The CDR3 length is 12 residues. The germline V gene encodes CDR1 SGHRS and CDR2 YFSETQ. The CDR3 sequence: CASSYGLDEQFF. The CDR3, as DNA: TGCGCCAGCAGCTATGGTTTGGATGAGCAGTTCTTC. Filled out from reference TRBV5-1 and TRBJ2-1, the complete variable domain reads KAGVTQTPRYLIKTRGQQVTLSCSPISGHRSVSWYQQTPGQGLQFLFEYFSETQRNKGNFPGRFSGRQFSNSRSEMNVSTLELGDSALYLCASSYGLDEQFFGPGTRLTVL.

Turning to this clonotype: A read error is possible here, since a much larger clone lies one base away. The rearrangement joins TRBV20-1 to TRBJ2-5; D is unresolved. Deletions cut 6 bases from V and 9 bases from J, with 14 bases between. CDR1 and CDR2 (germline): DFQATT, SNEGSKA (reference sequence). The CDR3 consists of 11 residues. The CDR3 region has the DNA TGCAGTGCGACATTGTTGCCGGCCCAGTACTTC. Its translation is CSATLLPAQYF.

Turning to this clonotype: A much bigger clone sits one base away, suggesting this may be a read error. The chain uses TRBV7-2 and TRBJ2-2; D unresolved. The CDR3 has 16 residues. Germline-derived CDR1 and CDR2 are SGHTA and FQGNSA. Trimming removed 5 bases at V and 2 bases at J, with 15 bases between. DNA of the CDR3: TGTGCCAGCAGCCTTGATGGTCAGGTCAACACCGGGGAGCTGTTTTTT. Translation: CASSLDGQVNTGELFF.

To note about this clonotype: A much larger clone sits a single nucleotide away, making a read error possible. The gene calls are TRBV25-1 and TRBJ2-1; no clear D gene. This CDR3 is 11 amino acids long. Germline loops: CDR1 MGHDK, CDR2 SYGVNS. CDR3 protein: CAGSESYEQFF. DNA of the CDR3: TGTGCCGGCAGTGAATCCTATGAGCAGTTCTTC. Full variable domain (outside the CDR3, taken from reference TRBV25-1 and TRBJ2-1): EADIYQTPRYLVIGTGKKITLECSQTMGHDKMYWYQQDPGMELHLIHYSYGVNSTEKGDLSSESTVSRIRTEHFPLTLESARPSHTSQYLCAGSESYEQFFGPGTRLTVL.

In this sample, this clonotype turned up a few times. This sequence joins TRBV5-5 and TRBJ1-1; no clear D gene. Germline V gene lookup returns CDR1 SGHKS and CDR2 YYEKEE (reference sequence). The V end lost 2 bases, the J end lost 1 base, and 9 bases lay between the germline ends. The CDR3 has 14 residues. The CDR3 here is CASSFQRQNTEAFF. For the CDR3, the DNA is TGTGCCAGCAGCTTTCAGCGACAGAACACTGAAGCTTTCTTT.

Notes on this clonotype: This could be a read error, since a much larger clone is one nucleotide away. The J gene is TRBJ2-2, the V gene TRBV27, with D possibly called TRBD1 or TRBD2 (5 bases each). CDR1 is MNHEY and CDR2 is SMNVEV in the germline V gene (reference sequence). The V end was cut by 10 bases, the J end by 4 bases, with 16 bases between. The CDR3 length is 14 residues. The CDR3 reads CAKTDGDGTGELFF. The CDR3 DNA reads TGTGCCAAGACGGACGGGGACGGCACCGGGGAGCTGTTTTTT.

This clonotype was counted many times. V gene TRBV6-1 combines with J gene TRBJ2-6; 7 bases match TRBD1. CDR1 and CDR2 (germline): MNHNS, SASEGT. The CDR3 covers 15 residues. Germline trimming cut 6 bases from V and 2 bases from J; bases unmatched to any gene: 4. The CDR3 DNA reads TGTGCCAGCAGACCGCAGGGGGCTGGGGCCAACGTCCTGACTTTC. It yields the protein CASRPQGAGANVLTF.

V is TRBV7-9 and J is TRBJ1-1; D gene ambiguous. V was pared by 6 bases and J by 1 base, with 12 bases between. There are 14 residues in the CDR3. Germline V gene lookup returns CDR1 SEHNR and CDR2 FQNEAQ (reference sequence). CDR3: CASSPRPGNTEAFF. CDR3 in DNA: TGTGCCAGCAGTCCTCGCCCCGGGAACACTGAAGCTTTCTTT.

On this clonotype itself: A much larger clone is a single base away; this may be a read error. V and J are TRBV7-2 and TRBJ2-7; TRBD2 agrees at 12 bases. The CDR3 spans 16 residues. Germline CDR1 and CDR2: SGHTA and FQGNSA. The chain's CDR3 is CASSLVSSGRGYGQYF. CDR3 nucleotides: TGTGCCAGCAGCTTAGTTTCTAGCGGGAGGGGCTACGGGCAGTACTTC.

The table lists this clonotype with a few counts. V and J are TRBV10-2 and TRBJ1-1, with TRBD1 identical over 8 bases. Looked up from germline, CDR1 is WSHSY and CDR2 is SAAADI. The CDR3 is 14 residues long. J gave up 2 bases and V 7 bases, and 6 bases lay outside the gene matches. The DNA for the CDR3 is TGCGCCAGCACCATGACAGGGGCAAACACTGAAGCTTTCTTT. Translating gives CASTMTGANTEAFF.